This TCR beta chain is from a study of cytotoxic CD8 clonotypes in ibrutinib-treated CLL. Study-level background: On average, each sample had 255,043 productive templates and approximately 89,000 productive rearrangements.

CDR3 length: 14 residues. Deletions cut 5 bases from V and 0 bases from J, with 11 bases between. Germline loops: CDR1 SGHRS, CDR2 YFSETQ. The data were produced by immunoSEQ multiplex PCR, yet TCRdb's version contains in-frame clones alone and is incomplete. The sample shows roughly 45,000 clones, approximately 70% of them seen only once. The specimen was PBMCs, collected after 24 months of ibrutinib treatment. This rearrangement joins TRBV5-1 to TRBJ1-1; D is perhaps TRBD1 (6 bases). The source is a human donor with chronic lymphocytic leukemia. The DNA of the CDR3 is TGCGCCAGCAGGATACAGGGTATGAACACTGAAGCTTTCTTT. Residues: CASRIQGMNTEAFF.